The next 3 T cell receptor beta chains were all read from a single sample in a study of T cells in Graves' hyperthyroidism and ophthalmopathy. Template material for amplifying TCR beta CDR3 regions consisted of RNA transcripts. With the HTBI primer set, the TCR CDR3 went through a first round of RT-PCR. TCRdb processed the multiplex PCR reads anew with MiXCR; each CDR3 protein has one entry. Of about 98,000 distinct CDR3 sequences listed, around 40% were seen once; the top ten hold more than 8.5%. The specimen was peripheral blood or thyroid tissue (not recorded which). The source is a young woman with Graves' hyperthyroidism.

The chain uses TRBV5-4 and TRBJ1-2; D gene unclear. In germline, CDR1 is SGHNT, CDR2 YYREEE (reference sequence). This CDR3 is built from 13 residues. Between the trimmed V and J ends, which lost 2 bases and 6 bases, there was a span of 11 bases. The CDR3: CASSLAGRDGYTF. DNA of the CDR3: TGTGCCAGCAGCTTAGCGGGTCGGGATGGCTACACCTTC.

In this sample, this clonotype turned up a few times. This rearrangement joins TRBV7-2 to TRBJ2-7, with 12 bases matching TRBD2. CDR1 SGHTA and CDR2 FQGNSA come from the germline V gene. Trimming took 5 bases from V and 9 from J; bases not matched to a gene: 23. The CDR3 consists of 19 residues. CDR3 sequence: CASSQFPGLAGYRDQGQYF. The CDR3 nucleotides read TGTGCCAGCAGCCAATTTCCAGGACTAGCGGGATATCGTGACCAGGGGCAGTACTTC.

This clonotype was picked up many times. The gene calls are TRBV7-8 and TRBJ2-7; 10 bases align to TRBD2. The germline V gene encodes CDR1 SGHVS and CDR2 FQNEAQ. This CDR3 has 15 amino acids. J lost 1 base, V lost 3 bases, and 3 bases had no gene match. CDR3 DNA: TGTGCCAGCAGCTTCGGACTAGCGGAGTCCTACGAGCAGTACTTC. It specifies CASSFGLAESYEQYF.